This T cell receptor beta chain was obtained from a study of technical replicates of blood from several donors. The table came from immunoSEQ multiplex PCR; TCRdb's copy has only in-frame clones and leaves some out. Of roughly 60,000 clones listed, 65% to 90% are singletons. The CDR3 consists of 13 residues. The V end was cut by 2 bases, the J end by 5 bases, with 7 bases between. CDR1 is KGHSH, CDR2 LQKENI, per germline. This clone was counted once. The chain combines TRBV18 with TRBJ1-5; no definite D call. The TCR was taken from a human donor in good health. Some clones in this sample may be carry-over from other donors' samples. Source material: PBMCs. For the CDR3, the DNA is TGTGCCAGCTCACCAGAGGAGGATCAGCCCCAGCATTTT. Translation: CASSPEEDQPQHF. Based on the CDR3 plus reference TRBV18 and TRBJ1-5, the full variable domain is NAGVMQNPRHLVRRRGQEARLRCSPMKGHSHVYWYRQLPEEGLKFMVYLQKENIIDESGMPKERFSAEFPKEGPSILRIQQVVRGDSAAYFCASSPEEDQPQHFGDGTRLSIL.